Listed here is a single TCR beta chain. The CDR3 spans 17 residues. With 1 base clipped from V and 7 bases from J, the junction kept 8 bases outside the gene matches. Germline CDR1 is KGHSH and CDR2 is LQKENI. Per the authors' pipeline: Estimates of nucleated cell counts were drawn from the amplification of reference gene primers. Some clones are missing from TCRdb's copy, which holds only in-frame ones; the method was immunoSEQ multiplex PCR. D and trimming come from the DNA, and the V and J calls and clone size come from that table. This table has under 65,000 clones, less than 90% appearing once. This entry is derived from a study of blood T cell repertoires in COVID-19. Study-wide background: T cells, B-cell-depleted T cells, or PBMCs supplied cDNA or gDNA.

The sequencing input was peripheral blood. The rearrangement uses TRBV18 and TRBJ2-1; 12 bases line up with TRBD2. This sequence originates from a man aged 55 to 69 with acute or convalescent COVID-19. The CDR3 DNA reads as TGTGCCAGCTCACCACTCTTACTAGCGGGAGGACTGAATGAGCAGTTCTTC. This codes for CASSPLLLAGGLNEQFF. The full variable domain, with the rest looked up from reference TRBV18 and TRBJ2-1, is NAGVMQNPRHLVRRRGQEARLRCSPMKGHSHVYWYRQLPEEGLKFMVYLQKENIIDESGMPKERFSAEFPKEGPSILRIQQVVRGDSAAYFCASSPLLLAGGLNEQFFGPGTRLTVL.